These T cell receptor beta chains were read from a single sample in a study of blood T cell repertoires in COVID-19. The method was immunoSEQ multiplex PCR; TCRdb's version includes in-frame clones alone and lacks a portion of them. Among roughly 70,000 clones, roughly 79% were seen once, and the ten largest hold just under 6.5%. Sequenced material: peripheral blood. Receptors originate from a woman aged 55-70 years with acute or convalescent COVID-19. Each CDR3 is given with its conserved first and last residue. Each record gives: J gene, D gene, CDR3 length, clone size, V gene, CDR3 DNA, CDR3 protein. D genes are given only for firm matches. Only some rows state a clone size, as once, few, many or a class for expanded clones.

J: TRBJ1-2
D: NA
length: 13
size: NA
V: TRBV6-5
DNA: TGTGCCAGCACGGCGGGGGCTAACTATGGCTACACCTTC
CDR3: CASTAGANYGYTF

J: TRBJ1-1
D: TRBD1
length: 17
size: NA
V: TRBV27
DNA: TGTGCCAGCAGTTTGGGCGGGACAGGGTGGAGGAGCACTGAAGCTTTCTTT
CDR3: CASSLGGTGWRSTEAFF

J: TRBJ1-1
D: NA
length: 14
size: once
V: TRBV5-1
DNA: TGCGCCAGCAGCTCCATGTTAGAGAACACTGAAGCTTTCTTT
CDR3: CASSSMLENTEAFF

J: TRBJ1-1
D: NA
length: 14
size: NA
V: TRBV7-9
DNA: TGTGCCAGCAGCTTAGTGGAGGTGAACACTGAAGCTTTCTTT
CDR3: CASSLVEVNTEAFF

J: TRBJ2-2
D: TRBD1
length: 17
size: NA
V: TRBV10-3
DNA: TGTGCCATCAGTGGAGGCAGGGGGATAAGGAACACCGGGGAGCTGTTTTTT
CDR3: CAISGGRGIRNTGELFF

J: TRBJ2-3
D: NA
length: 15
size: NA
V: TRBV7-9
DNA: TGTGCCAGCAGCCCCCCGGGGGTTAGCACAGATACGCAGTATTTT
CDR3: CASSPPGVSTDTQYF

J: TRBJ1-2
D: NA
length: 14
size: NA
V: TRBV21-1
DNA: TGTGCCAGCAGCAAACACAGGGATGACTATGGCTACACCTTC
CDR3: CASSKHRDDYGYTF

J: TRBJ1-1
D: NA
length: 15
size: NA
V: TRBV5-1
DNA: TGCGCCAGCAGCTTGGCGGCGGGAGGAAGAGCTGAAGCTTTCTTT
CDR3: CASSLAAGGRAEAFF

J: TRBJ2-1
D: NA
length: 13
size: NA
V: TRBV15
DNA: TGTGCCACCAGCAGCGTCCCCTACAATGAGCAGTTCTTC
CDR3: CATSSVPYNEQFF

J: TRBJ1-5
D: NA
length: 16
size: few
V: TRBV19
DNA: TGTGCCAGTAGTATGGGCGGAGGACAGATCAATCAGCCCCAGCATTTT
CDR3: CASSMGGGQINQPQHF

J: TRBJ2-5
D: NA
length: 15
size: once
V: TRBV3-1/TRBV3-2
DNA: TGTGCCAGCAACGGGGGGCCCTTTCGGGTGGAGACCCAGTACTTC
CDR3: CASNGGPFRVETQYF

J: TRBJ1-2
D: NA
length: 11
size: NA
V: TRBV12-3/TRBV12-4
DNA: TGTGCCAGCAGTTTTGGGGGGGCCCACACCTTC
CDR3: CASSFGGAHTF

J: TRBJ2-3
D: NA
length: 14
size: NA
V: TRBV24-1
DNA: TGTGCCACCAGGGAAGCAGGGGGCACAGATACGCAGTATTTT
CDR3: CATREAGGTDTQYF

J: TRBJ2-1
D: TRBD1
length: 14
size: NA
V: TRBV11-2
DNA: TGTGCCAGCAGCCAAGGGACAGCCTACAATGAGCAGTTCTTC
CDR3: CASSQGTAYNEQFF

J: TRBJ2-3
D: TRBD2
length: 15
size: NA
V: TRBV18
DNA: TGTGCCAGCTCCGGGACTAGGACAAGCACAGATACGCAGTATTTT
CDR3: CASSGTRTSTDTQYF

J: TRBJ1-1
D: TRBD1
length: 15
size: NA
V: TRBV2
DNA: TGTGCCAGCAGTGAAATGGGACAGCTTTACACTGAAGCTTTCTTT
CDR3: CASSEMGQLYTEAFF